This passage covers 18 T cell receptor beta chains from one sample sequenced in a study of shared clonotypes between healthy human individuals. TCRdb keeps only in-frame clones here, not all; method: immunoSEQ multiplex PCR. The sample has more than 2 million clones, about 93% seen once. Positive CCR7 selection of CD45RO-negative cells yielded the naive CD8 cells, and terminally differentiated effector memory CD45RA+ cells were excluded. Sequenced input: naive CD8+ T cells from PBMCs. The receptors here all came from a man in his late teens or twenties in good health. Some clones in this sample may be carry-over from other donors' samples.

The J gene is TRBJ2-3, the V gene TRBV4-1; TRBD2 matches at 13 bases. Per germline, CDR1 MGHRA and CDR2 YSYEKL. The V and J ends lost 0 bases and 6 bases, in that order; junction bases with no gene match: 6. This CDR3 comprises 17 residues. The CDR3, as DNA: TGCGCCAGCAGCCAAGAATTTACTAGCGGGAGGGGGGATACGCAGTATTTT. Protein product: CASSQEFTSGRGDTQYF.

The rearrangement joins TRBV6-6 to TRBJ2-5; 9 bases fit TRBD2. The germline gives CDR1 MNHNY, CDR2 SVGAGI (reference sequence). This CDR3 comprises 11 residues. With 4 bases clipped from V and 13 bases from J, the junction kept 4 bases outside the gene matches. CDR3 loop: CASSSKTSGYF. CDR3 nucleotides: TGTGCCAGCAGTTCCAAGACTAGCGGGTACTTC.

The V gene is TRBV7-8, the J gene TRBJ2-1, with D maybe TRBD2 (5 bases). Per germline, CDR1 SGHVS and CDR2 FQNEAQ. This CDR3 spans 15 amino acids. The V and J ends lost 5 bases and 3 bases respectively, with 14 bases between them. CDR3 in amino acids: CASSPIGGYYNEQFF. The CDR3 DNA reads TGTGCCAGCAGCCCAATCGGCGGGTACTACAATGAGCAGTTCTTC.

This sequence joins TRBV27 and TRBJ2-2; D remains ambiguous. Germline V lookup: CDR1 MNHEY, CDR2 SMNVEV (reference sequence). V was trimmed by 6 bases and J by 3 bases, leaving 8 bases between them. This CDR3 is built from 13 residues. The CDR3 sequence is CASSPWYTGELFF. Here the CDR3 DNA reads TGTGCCAGCAGCCCGTGGTACACCGGGGAGCTGTTTTTT.

The chain combines TRBV19 with TRBJ2-1; D is unclear. Germline loops: CDR1 LNHDA, CDR2 SQIVND (reference sequence). V lost 3 bases and J 9 bases, leaving 12 bases between the germline ends. CDR3 length: 13 amino acids. The CDR3 sequence: CASSMVGWGEQFF. CDR3 nucleotides: TGTGCCAGTAGTATGGTCGGGTGGGGTGAGCAGTTCTTC. Together with reference TRBV19 and TRBJ2-1, the CDR3 gives the full variable domain: DGGITQSPKYLFRKEGQNVTLSCEQNLNHDAMYWYRQDPGQGLRLIYYSQIVNDFQKGDIAEGYSVSREKKESFPLTVTSAQKNPTAFYLCASSMVGWGEQFFGPGTRLTVL.

The chain carries TRBV27 and TRBJ1-1; D remains ambiguous. CDR1 and CDR2 (germline): MNHEY, SMNVEV (reference sequence). This CDR3 is built from 13 residues. V was pared by 6 bases and J by 1 base, with 9 bases between. The CDR3 nucleotides are TGTGCCAGCAGCTCAGCGAAGAACACTGAAGCTTTCTTT. This gives the protein CASSSAKNTEAFF.

The rearrangement joins TRBV7-3 to TRBJ2-5; D not certain. Trimming removed 2 bases from V and 5 bases from J, with 9 bases in between. Looked up from germline, CDR1 is SGHTA and CDR2 is FQGTGA. The CDR3 covers 13 residues. The CDR3 DNA reads TGTGCCAGCAGCTTACGGCGGTTGGAGACCCAGTACTTC. Its protein product is CASSLRRLETQYF.

Concerning this clone itself: Other DNA sequences in the same sample also yield this CDR3. This rearrangement joins TRBV28 to TRBJ2-5, with 9 bases fitting TRBD2. The CDR3 extends over 13 amino acids. The V gene's germline CDR1 is MDHEN and CDR2 SYDVKM. V lost 2 bases and J lost 5; bases outside the gene matches: 0. CDR3 bases: TGTGCCAGCAGTTTAGCGGGGGGGGAGACCCAGTACTTC. Residues: CASSLAGGETQYF.

This clone turned up a few times. The chain carries TRBV28 and TRBJ1-5, with 8 bases identical to TRBD1. The CDR3 has 13 residues. The J segment lost 4 bases and the V segment lost 8 bases, leaving 4 bases of the junction unmatched. The V gene's germline CDR1 is MDHEN and CDR2 SYDVKM. CDR3 in DNA: TGTGCCAGCCGTGGACAGGGTAATCAGCCCCAGCATTTT. Protein: CASRGQGNQPQHF.

V and J are TRBV5-1 and TRBJ2-2, with a tentative D call TRBD1 (6 bases). Germline lookup yields CDR1 SGHRS and CDR2 YFSETQ. Between the trimmed V and J ends, which lost 1 base and 4 bases, there was a span of 11 bases. This CDR3 is 15 amino acids long. The DNA for the CDR3 is TGCGCCAGCAGCTTGAACAGGGATCTCACCGGGGAGCTGTTTTTT. Amino acid sequence: CASSLNRDLTGELFF.

V is TRBV6-5 and J is TRBJ2-1; no reliable D call. The CDR3 length is 13 residues. V gave up 4 bases and J gave up 10 bases, with 14 bases separating them. In germline, CDR1 is MNHEY, CDR2 SVGAGI. The CDR3 region is CASSLMGMGEQFF. The CDR3 region has the DNA TGTGCCAGCAGTTTGATGGGAATGGGGGAGCAGTTCTTC.

The V and J genes are TRBV9 and TRBJ1-2; 12 bases are shared with TRBD1. Losses at the gene ends were 0 bases for V and 8 bases for J; bases not matched to a gene: 2. The germline V gene has CDR1 SGDLS and CDR2 YYNGEE. CDR3 length: 14 residues. The CDR3 spells CASSVGDRGQGYTF. The CDR3 DNA reads as TGTGCCAGCAGCGTAGGGGACAGGGGGCAGGGCTACACCTTC.

The chain has TRBV5-6 and TRBJ2-7; 10 nucleotides match TRBD1. Germline V CDR1 and CDR2: SGHDT, YYEEEE. This CDR3 has 14 amino acids. The trim removed 6 bases at V and 6 bases at J, leaving 9 bases unmatched. The CDR3 nucleotides are TGTGCCAGCACCATTGGGACAGGGGCACGCGAGCAGTACTTC. Translation gives CASTIGTGAREQYF. Full variable domain (missing parts from reference TRBV5-6 and TRBJ2-7): DAGVTQSPTHLIKTRGQQVTLRCSPKSGHDTVSWYQQALGQGPQFIFQYYEEEERQRGNFPDRFSGHQFPNYSSELNVNALLLGDSALYLCASTIGTGAREQYFGPGTRLTVT.

V is TRBV2 and J is TRBJ2-4; D is unresolved. This CDR3 has 13 amino acids. CDR1 is SNHLY and CDR2 is FYNNEI in the germline V gene. Trimming removed 6 bases from V and 8 bases from J, with 14 bases in between. CDR3 in amino acids: CASRDPWGDIQYF. The CDR3 DNA is TGTGCCAGCAGGGACCCTTGGGGTGACATTCAGTACTTC.

A word on this clone: Other DNA sequences in the same sample also yield this CDR3. The V gene is TRBV11-2, the J gene TRBJ2-3; D gene ambiguous. The CDR3 consists of 15 residues. In germline, CDR1 is SGHAT, CDR2 FQNNGV. The V and J ends lost 2 bases and 2 bases respectively, with 11 bases between them. The CDR3 is CASSLLGGSTDTQYF. CDR3 DNA sequence: TGTGCCAGCAGCTTATTGGGCGGATCCACAGATACGCAGTATTTT.

The CDR3 spells CASSRLQGPNQPQHF. The CDR3, as DNA: TGTGCCAGCAGCCGTTTACAGGGACCCAATCAGCCCCAGCATTTT. The genes are TRBV11-2 and TRBJ1-5, with D possibly matching TRBD1 (6 bases). Germline V gene data show CDR1 as SGHAT and CDR2 as FQNNGV. The length of the CDR3 is 15 residues. V was pared by 5 bases and J by 3 bases, with 14 bases between.

The rearrangement links TRBV11-3 to TRBJ1-2, with a weak D call TRBD1 (6 bases). The CDR3 is 16 residues long. V lost 4 bases and J 2 bases, leaving 17 bases between the germline ends. Looked up from germline, CDR1 is SGHNT and CDR2 is YENEEA. CDR3 nucleotides: TGTGCCAGCAGCTCACCCTGGACAGCTACGAACTATGGCTACACCTTC. It encodes CASSSPWTATNYGYTF.

CDR3 nucleotides: TGTGCCAGCAGCTTAGGGGTCAGGGGGCAAGAGACCCAGTACTTC. It is translated as CASSLGVRGQETQYF. J is TRBJ2-5 and V is TRBV7-3, with 7 bases identical to TRBD1. The CDR3 covers 15 residues. Per germline, CDR1 SGHTA and CDR2 FQGTGA. Trimming cost V 2 bases and J 2 bases; bases outside gene matches: 5.